This T cell receptor (beta chain) was identified during a study of shared clonotypes between healthy human individuals. Profiling relied on immunoSEQ multiplex PCR, and the TCRdb table lists in-frame clones only, not all of them. The sample has some 600,000 clones; roughly 95% are singletons. Notes on this clone: The sample contains more than one DNA sequence encoding this CDR3.

In the naive CD8 group, cells lacked CD45RO and were positively selected for CCR7, so terminally differentiated effector memory CD45RA+ cells were left out. Specimen: naive CD8+ T cells sorted from blood. This TCR was sampled from a woman aged 25 to 39 in good health.

The CDR3 DNA reads as TGTGCCAGCAGCTTAGTGGGGGGACGCACAGATACGCAGTATTTT. It codes for CASSLVGGRTDTQYF. V usage is TRBV7-6 and J usage is TRBJ2-3, with D possibly matching TRBD2 (6 bases). This CDR3 has 15 residues. Trimming stripped 1 base from V and 1 base from J, with 9 bases between. CDR1 SGHVS and CDR2 FNYEAQ come from the germline V gene.